These T cell receptor beta chains were read from a single sample in a study of T cell changes during pregnancy in multiple sclerosis. The protocol was immunoSEQ multiplex PCR, while the TCRdb copy is restricted to in-frame clones and leaves out a portion. The sample contains some 120,000 clones, roughly 96% of which appear only once. This sample comprised peripheral blood, obtained after pregnancy. The receptors originated from a female donor with multiple sclerosis, enrolled in a pregnancy study. CDR3s include the opening cysteine and the closing phenylalanine or tryptophan. The order of the fields is V gene, J gene, CDR3 length, CDR3 protein.

TRBV6-5	TRBJ1-1	15	CASKRGTGGITEAFF
TRBV6-1	TRBJ1-1	14	CASSELSVNTEAFF
TRBV19	TRBJ2-1	13	CASSIGLYNEQFF
TRBV6-1	TRBJ2-7	14	CASRARERSYEQYF
TRBV11-2	TRBJ2-7	14	CASRGAFSSYEQYF
TRBV5-6	TRBJ1-2	14	CASSLQGAVYGYTF
TRBV7-3	TRBJ2-1	15	CASSLGVGSYNEQFF
TRBV30	TRBJ2-1	14	CAWSVALAGGEQFF
TRBV29-1	TRBJ2-3	14	CSVDLAGGGDTQYF
TRBV10-3	TRBJ2-2	14	CATSGQGNTGELFF
TRBV9	TRBJ2-1	16	CASNTAGGPLGDEQFF
TRBV10-3	TRBJ1-2	14	CAISESSGNYGYTF
TRBV6-5	TRBJ1-2	14	CASSVRGHNYGYTF
TRBV9	TRBJ2-3	13	CASSPLRVNTQYF
TRBV27	TRBJ2-5	15	CASSFQRGMTGTQYF
TRBV28	TRBJ2-7	18	CASSFRTSGRSFSYEQYF
TRBV10-2	TRBJ2-6	17	CASRNGQGAPGANVLTF
TRBV4-3	TRBJ2-1	15	CASSQTGSGYNEQFF
TRBV5-3	TRBJ2-7	13	CARSVGSLYEQYF
TRBV28	TRBJ2-2	15	CASSFRQLNTGELFF
TRBV5-6	TRBJ1-2	17	CASSPLGGTGGSDGYTF
TRBV5-8	TRBJ2-5	16	CASSLEAGTGKETQYF
TRBV27	TRBJ2-3	17	CASSFMTSGSSTDTQYF
TRBV9	TRBJ2-5	17	CASSARLAGVGRETQYF
TRBV15	TRBJ2-1	15	CATSIEQSSYNEQFF
TRBV30	TRBJ2-7	11	CAWSASGEQYF
TRBV28	TRBJ1-5	17	CASREYGGMSSNQPQHF
TRBV7-8	TRBJ1-5	15	CASSGGRTGWQPQHF
TRBV9	TRBJ2-2	15	CASSVETTYTGELFF
TRBV2	TRBJ2-3	13	CALKSSFTDTQYF
TRBV11-2	TRBJ2-3	14	CASSLDPGTDTQYF
TRBV6-5	TRBJ2-7	15	CASSYRTGGSYEQYF
TRBV5-1	TRBJ1-5	17	CASSPTGTPEGNQPQHF
TRBV2	TRBJ2-7	14	CASSEVGDSYEQYF
TRBV6-6	TRBJ1-3	11	CASTSGNTIYF
TRBV29-1	TRBJ2-1	12	CSEMTSYNEQFF
TRBV11-1	TRBJ2-3	17	CASNHGAASGRTDTQYF
TRBV9	TRBJ2-1	15	CASSMREVTYNEQFF
TRBV14	TRBJ1-1	13	CASSSSVNTEAFF
TRBV28	TRBJ2-1	13	CASSSGQSNEQFF
TRBV5-8	TRBJ1-1	14	CASSLVGQGTEAFF
TRBV5-1	TRBJ2-3	14	CASSLETSRDTQYF
TRBV4-1	TRBJ1-1	15	CASSPRQGLGTEAFF
TRBV11-1	TRBJ1-2	15	CASSPGTGGADGYTF
TRBV27	TRBJ2-5	16	CASSPIPGQGAETQYF
TRBV9	TRBJ2-3	16	CASSVLDSRGTDTQYF
TRBV28	TRBJ2-5	14	CASRKPGLQETQYF
TRBV12-1	TRBJ1-2	17	CASSFPPARFRDYGYTF
TRBV6-5	TRBJ2-3	15	CASKKTSGSTDTQYF
TRBV4-1	TRBJ2-1	20	CASTPSGNSGASSSYNEQFF
TRBV7-9	TRBJ2-7	14	CASSPSDSSYEQYF
TRBV2	TRBJ2-2	12	CASTRDTGELFF
TRBV5-1	TRBJ2-7	13	CASSLTSGDEQYF